The source of this TCR beta chain is a study of vaccination and CD4 T cells after COVID-19. Study details: Blood was drawn a median around 74 days post second dose, range 14 to 241.

Comment on this clonotype: Its antigen is not known.

Sequenced with the Oncomine TCR Beta short-read assay was DNA taken from cultured CD4+ T cells. TCRdb recomputed calls from the PCR reads with MiXCR, one row per CDR3 protein. In the table there are some 15,000 distinct CDR3 sequences, around a fifth of which are singletons. Treatment: roughly ten-day PBMC culture with coronavirus spike peptide pools or control peptides (ViraFEST assay). Germline V lookup: CDR1 KGHSH, CDR2 LQKENI. The CDR3 is made up of 14 amino acids. J gave up 0 bases and V 6 bases, and 4 bases lay outside the gene matches. The V call is TRBV18, the J call TRBJ1-1; 7 bases match TRBD1. The sample was CD4+ T cells from blood, cultured in vitro, taken before SARS-CoV-2 vaccination. This clonotype was obtained from a human donor who received a COVID-19 vaccine. The CDR3 is CASSLTGVNTEAFF. CDR3 nucleotides: TGTGCCAGCTCCCTAACAGGGGTGAACACTGAAGCTTTCTTT.